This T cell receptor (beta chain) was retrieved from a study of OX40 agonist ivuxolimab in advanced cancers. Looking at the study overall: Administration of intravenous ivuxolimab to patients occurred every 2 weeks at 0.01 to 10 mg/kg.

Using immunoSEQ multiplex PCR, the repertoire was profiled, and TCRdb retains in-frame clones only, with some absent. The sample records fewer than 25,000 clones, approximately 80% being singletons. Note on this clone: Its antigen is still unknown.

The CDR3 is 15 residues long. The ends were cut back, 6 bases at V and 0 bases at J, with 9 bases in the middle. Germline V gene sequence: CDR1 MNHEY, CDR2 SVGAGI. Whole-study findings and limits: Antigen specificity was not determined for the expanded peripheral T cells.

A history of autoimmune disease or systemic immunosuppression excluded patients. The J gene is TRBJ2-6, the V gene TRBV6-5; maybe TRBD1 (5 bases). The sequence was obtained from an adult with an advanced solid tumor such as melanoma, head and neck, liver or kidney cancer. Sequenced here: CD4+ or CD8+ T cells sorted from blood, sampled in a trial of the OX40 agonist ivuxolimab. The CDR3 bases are TGTGCCAGCAGGGAACAGGTCTCTGGGGCCAACGTCCTGACTTTC. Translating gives CASREQVSGANVLTF.